The clone carrying this T cell receptor (beta chain) occurred a few times. Germline V gives CDR1 LGHNA, CDR2 YSLEER. CDR3 length: 18 amino acids. V was trimmed by 4 bases and J by 0 bases, leaving 21 bases between them. Via MiXCR, TCRdb re-called the reads, giving one row per CDR3 protein. Of 230,000 or so distinct CDR3 sequences listed, around 15% are singletons. This entry comes from a study of T cell repertoires in cytomegalovirus infection. The sample comprised CD8+ T cells from PBMCs. This sequence was found in a human donor in good health (CMV status not recorded). Some clones in this sample may be carry-over from other donors' samples. The genes are TRBV4-3 and TRBJ1-1; no reliable D call. The CDR3 protein is CASSPDWPGGNMNTEAFF. CDR3 coding DNA: TGCGCCAGCAGCCCCGACTGGCCGGGAGGTAACATGAACACTGAAGCTTTCTTT.